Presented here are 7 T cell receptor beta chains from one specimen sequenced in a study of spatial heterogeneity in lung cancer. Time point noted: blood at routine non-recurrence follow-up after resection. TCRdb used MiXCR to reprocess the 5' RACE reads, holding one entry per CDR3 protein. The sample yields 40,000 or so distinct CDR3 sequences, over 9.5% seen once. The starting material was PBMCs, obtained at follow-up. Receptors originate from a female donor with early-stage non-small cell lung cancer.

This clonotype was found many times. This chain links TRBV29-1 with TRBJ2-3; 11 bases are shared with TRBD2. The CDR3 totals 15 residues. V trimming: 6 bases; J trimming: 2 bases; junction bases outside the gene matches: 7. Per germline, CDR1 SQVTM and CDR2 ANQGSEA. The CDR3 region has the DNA TGCAGCGTCCGATTAGCGGGGGGGGTCACAGATACGCAGTATTTT. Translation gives CSVRLAGGVTDTQYF.

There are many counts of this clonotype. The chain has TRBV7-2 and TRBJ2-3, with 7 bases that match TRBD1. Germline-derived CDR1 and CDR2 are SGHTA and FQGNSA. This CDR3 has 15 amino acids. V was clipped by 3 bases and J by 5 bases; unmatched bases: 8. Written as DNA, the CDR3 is TGTGCCAGCAGCTTCTACAGGGGATTGGAAGATACGCAGTATTTT. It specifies CASSFYRGLEDTQYF.

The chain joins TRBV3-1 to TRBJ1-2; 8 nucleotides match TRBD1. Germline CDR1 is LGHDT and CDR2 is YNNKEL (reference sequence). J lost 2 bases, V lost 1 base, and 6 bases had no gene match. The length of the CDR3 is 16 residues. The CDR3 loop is CASSQGDRGLNYGYTF. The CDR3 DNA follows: TGTGCCAGCAGCCAAGGTGACAGGGGCCTAAACTATGGCTACACCTTC.

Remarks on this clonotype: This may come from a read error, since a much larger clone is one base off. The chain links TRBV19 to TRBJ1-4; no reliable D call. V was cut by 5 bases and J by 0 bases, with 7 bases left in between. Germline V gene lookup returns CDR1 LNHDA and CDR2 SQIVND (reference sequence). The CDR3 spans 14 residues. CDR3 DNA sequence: TGTGCCAGTAGTCCCAGCACAACTAATGAAAAACTGTTTTTT. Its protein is CASSPSTTNEKLFF.

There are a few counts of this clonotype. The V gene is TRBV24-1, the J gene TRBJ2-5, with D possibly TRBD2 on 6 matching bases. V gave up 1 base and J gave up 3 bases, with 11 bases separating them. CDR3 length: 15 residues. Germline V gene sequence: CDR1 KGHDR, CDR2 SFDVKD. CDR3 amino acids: CATSDFSAGKETQYF. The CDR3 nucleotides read TGTGCCACCAGTGATTTTTCGGCGGGGAAAGAGACCCAGTACTTC.

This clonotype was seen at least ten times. Written as DNA, the CDR3 is TGCAGCGTCGAGAAGGGAGTGAACACTGAAGCTTTCTTT. Translation gives CSVEKGVNTEAFF. The V call is TRBV29-1, the J call TRBJ1-1; D uncertain. CDR3 length equals 13 residues. V dropped 6 bases and J dropped 0 bases, with 11 bases sitting between them. The germline gives CDR1 SQVTM, CDR2 ANQGSEA.

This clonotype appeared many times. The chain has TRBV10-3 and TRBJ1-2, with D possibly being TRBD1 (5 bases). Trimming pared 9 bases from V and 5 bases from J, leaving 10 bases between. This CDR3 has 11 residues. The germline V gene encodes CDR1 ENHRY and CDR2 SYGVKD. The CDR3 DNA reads TGTGCCATTCAACAGGTGTATGGCTACACCTTC. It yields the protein CAIQQVYGYTF.